Below, 29 T cell receptor beta chains from the same sample are listed, as sequenced in a study of lymphopenia after photon versus proton radiotherapy. Only in-frame clones appear in the TCRdb table, and some are missing; sequencing was by immunoSEQ multiplex PCR. The sample shows 150,000 to 200,000 clones, approximately 91% of them seen only once. The sequenced sample was peripheral blood, obtained from a patient treated with photon-based radiotherapy. Source of these receptors: a man aged 45-65 years with gastric cancer.

This clone was counted a single time. The genes are TRBV27 and TRBJ2-1, with TRBD2 matching over 11 bases. The CDR3 has 16 residues. V gave up 5 bases and J gave up 3 bases; unmatched junction bases: 6. The V gene's germline CDR1 is MNHEY and CDR2 SMNVEV (reference sequence). The CDR3 loop is CASSVTSGKDYNEQFF. The CDR3 nucleotides are TGTGCCAGCAGTGTGACTAGCGGGAAGGACTACAATGAGCAGTTCTTC.

The chain carries TRBV11-2 and TRBJ2-1, with unresolved D. The CDR3 contains 15 residues. Germline V gene lookup returns CDR1 SGHAT and CDR2 FQNNGV. V was cut by 3 bases and J by 1 base, with 10 bases left in between. The CDR3: CASSFADPSYNEQFF. For the CDR3, the DNA is TGTGCCAGCAGCTTCGCGGACCCTTCCTACAATGAGCAGTTCTTC.

The genes are TRBV5-1 and TRBJ1-2; 12 positions match TRBD1. The CDR3 is made up of 18 amino acids. Trimming removed 4 bases from V and 7 bases from J; junction bases left unmatched: 17. Germline V gene lookup returns CDR1 SGHRS and CDR2 YFSETQ. CDR3 nucleotides: TGCGCCAGCAGCCAGGGACAGGGGGCGCAAAGGAATGTAGGTGGCTACACCTTC. Translated: CASSQGQGAQRNVGGYTF.

This sequence joins TRBV7-2 and TRBJ2-2; the D call may be TRBD1 or TRBD2 (5 bases each). The CDR3 length is 15 residues. V lost 5 bases and J lost 1, with 11 bases in between. Germline V gene sequence: CDR1 SGHTA, CDR2 FQGNSA. The CDR3 DNA sequence: TGTGCCAGCAGCCAGGGACGGGTGAACACCGGGGAGCTGTTTTTT. This gives the protein CASSQGRVNTGELFF.

This sequence joins TRBV29-1 and TRBJ2-2; D gene ambiguous. In germline, CDR1 is SQVTM, CDR2 ANQGSEA. The CDR3 runs 14 residues. Between the trimmed V and J ends, which lost 5 bases and 1 base, there was a span of 11 bases. For the CDR3, the DNA is TGCAGCGTTAGAGTTAGGCGGAACACCGGGGAGCTGTTTTTT. It encodes CSVRVRRNTGELFF.

This clone has just one count. The V call is TRBV28, the J call TRBJ2-7; TRBD1 matches 10 bases. The germline V gene has CDR1 MDHEN and CDR2 SYDVKM. CDR3 length: 14 amino acids. The V gene end was trimmed by 5 bases and the J gene end by 7 bases; junction bases not matched to a gene: 8. DNA for the CDR3: TGTGCCAGCAGTGGACAGGGGGTGATTAAGGAGCAGTACTTC. This sequence encodes CASSGQGVIKEQYF.

The V gene is TRBV6-1, the J gene TRBJ1-5, with a weak D call TRBD1 (5 bases). V was pared by 5 bases and J by 6 bases, with 11 bases between. The V gene's germline CDR1 is MNHNS and CDR2 SASEGT. The CDR3 extends over 13 amino acids. CDR3 nucleotides: TGTGCCAGCAGTTCTCAGGGCGGTCAGCCCCAGCATTTT. Translated: CASSSQGGQPQHF.

The chain is built from TRBV28 and TRBJ1-2; maybe TRBD1 (6 bases). Germline CDR1 MDHEN, CDR2 SYDVKM. The CDR3 loop spans 14 amino acids. The V end lost 6 bases, the J end lost 4 bases, and 15 bases lay between the germline ends. The CDR3 reads CASSSNTGLYGYTF. CDR3 bases: TGTGCCAGCAGCTCAAATACAGGGCTCTATGGCTACACCTTC.

V gene TRBV30 combines with J gene TRBJ2-3, with 7 positions matching TRBD1. Per germline, CDR1 GTSNPN and CDR2 SVGIG (reference sequence). J gave up 0 bases and V 0 bases, and 3 bases lay outside the gene matches. The length of the CDR3 is 15 residues. In nucleotides, the CDR3 is TGTGCCTGGAGTGTCGACAGGGAAAGCACAGATACGCAGTATTTT. This encodes CAWSVDRESTDTQYF.

V and J are TRBV6-5 and TRBJ2-7; 14 bases line up with TRBD2. CDR1 is MNHEY and CDR2 is SVGAGI in the germline V gene. The CDR3 covers 15 residues. Trimming cost V 7 bases and J 3 bases; bases outside gene matches: 5. In nucleotides, the CDR3 is TGTGCCAGCAAGCCGGGACTAGCGGGAGTCTACGAGCAGTACTTC. Encoded protein: CASKPGLAGVYEQYF.

V is TRBV6-4 and J is TRBJ2-1, with 9 bases identical to TRBD2. The trim removed 5 bases at V and 6 bases at J, leaving 5 bases unmatched. Germline V gives CDR1 MRHNA, CDR2 SNTAGT. The CDR3 is 14 amino acids. In DNA, the CDR3 is TGTGCCAGCAGTCAAGCGGGAGGAATCAATGAGCAGTTCTTC. Translated: CASSQAGGINEQFF.

This sequence joins TRBV7-9 and TRBJ2-3; the match to TRBD1 covers 7 bases. The length of the CDR3 is 14 residues. V lost 5 bases, J lost 1 base, and 3 bases stayed unmatched. Germline lookup yields CDR1 SEHNR and CDR2 FQNEAQ (reference sequence). CDR3 amino acids: CASSLGQGTDTQYF. The CDR3 DNA reads as TGTGCCAGCAGCCTTGGACAGGGCACAGATACGCAGTATTTT.

V and J are TRBV2 and TRBJ2-1, with D perhaps TRBD2 (5 bases). Germline V CDR1 and CDR2: SNHLY, FYNNEI. The ends were cut back, 7 bases at V and 4 bases at J, with 8 bases in the middle. CDR3 length equals 12 residues. The CDR3 DNA is TGTGCCAGCACCAGAGGGTACAATGAGCAGTTCTTC. Translation gives CASTRGYNEQFF. Supplemented by reference TRBV2 and TRBJ2-1, the full variable domain reads EPEVTQTPSHQVTQMGQEVILRCVPISNHLYFYWYRQILGQKVEFLVSFYNNEISEKSEIFDDQFSVERPDGSNFTLKIRSTKLEDSAMYFCASTRGYNEQFFGPGTRLTVL.

V gene TRBV28 combines with J gene TRBJ2-1, with 8 bases matching TRBD2. The CDR3 has 20 amino acids. Germline V lookup: CDR1 MDHEN, CDR2 SYDVKM. V gave up 5 bases and J gave up 0 bases; unmatched junction bases: 18. This chain's CDR3 is CASSPSGFFSGTSSYNEQFF. The CDR3 nucleotides read TGTGCCAGCAGTCCTTCGGGATTTTTTAGCGGGACAAGCTCCTACAATGAGCAGTTCTTC.

The chain is built from TRBV9 and TRBJ2-1; tentatively, D is TRBD1 or TRBD2 (6 bases each). Trimming stripped 0 bases from V and 7 bases from J, with 14 bases between. This CDR3 is built from 15 residues. CDR1 and CDR2 from the germline V gene are SGDLS and YYNGEE. CDR3 sequence: CASSVGGAGGNEQFF. The CDR3 region has the DNA TGTGCCAGCAGCGTAGGGGGGGCCGGTGGAAATGAGCAGTTCTTC. Full variable domain (rest looked up from reference TRBV9 and TRBJ2-1): DSGVTQTPKHLITATGQRVTLRCSPRSGDLSVYWYQQSLDQGLQFLIQYYNGEERAKGNILERFSAQQFPDLHSELNLSSLELGDSALYFCASSVGGAGGNEQFFGPGTRLTVL.

The gene calls are TRBV5-6 and TRBJ2-1, with 11 nucleotides matching TRBD2. CDR1 is SGHDT, CDR2 YYEEEE, per germline. This CDR3 has 16 amino acids. Trimming at V came to 1 base and at J to 3 bases, leaving 3 bases not matched to a gene. The CDR3 region has the DNA TGTGCCAGCAGCTTGCCTACTAGCGGGAGCTACAATGAGCAGTTCTTC. This gives the protein CASSLPTSGSYNEQFF.

The chain joins TRBV5-1 to TRBJ1-1; 8 bases fit TRBD1. CDR1 SGHRS and CDR2 YFSETQ come from the germline V gene. The CDR3 extends over 14 amino acids. J was trimmed by 1 base and V by 4 bases; bases with no gene match: 3. The CDR3 loop is CASSPGTGNTEAFF. The CDR3 nucleotides are TGCGCCAGCAGCCCCGGGACAGGGAACACTGAAGCTTTCTTT.

This clone was seen only once. The chain links TRBV5-1 to TRBJ2-1; 7 nucleotides align to TRBD1. Germline V gene lookup returns CDR1 SGHRS and CDR2 YFSETQ. Germline trimming cut 4 bases from V and 5 bases from J; bases unmatched to any gene: 9. This CDR3 comprises 15 residues. The CDR3 region is CASSRTGVSNNEQFF. In DNA form, the CDR3 reads TGCGCCAGCAGCAGGACAGGAGTATCAAACAATGAGCAGTTCTTC.

The genes are TRBV7-2 and TRBJ2-7, with 14 bases matching TRBD2. CDR3 length: 15 amino acids. V dropped 5 bases and J dropped 0; count of bases not matched to a gene: 0. Germline-derived CDR1 and CDR2 are SGHTA and FQGNSA. CDR3 DNA: TGTGCCAGCAGCGGGACTAGCGGGAGCTCCTACGAGCAGTACTTC. Translation gives CASSGTSGSSYEQYF.

V gene TRBV11-2 combines with J gene TRBJ2-7, with D possibly matching TRBD2 (7 bases). Germline V lookup: CDR1 SGHAT, CDR2 FQNNGV. V lost 0 bases and J lost 6, with 12 bases in between. The CDR3 covers 14 residues. In DNA, the CDR3 is TGTGCCAGCAGCTTAGATCGGGGGGCGGGCGAGCAGTACTTC. Translating gives CASSLDRGAGEQYF.

J is TRBJ1-5 and V is TRBV2; D ambiguous. CDR1 SNHLY and CDR2 FYNNEI come from the germline V gene. Trimming pared 6 bases from V and 9 bases from J, leaving 12 bases between. The CDR3 consists of 12 residues. The CDR3 bases are TGTGCCAGCAGAGCCGACCGGGGGCCCCAGCATTTT. It specifies CASRADRGPQHF.

The chain carries TRBV5-6 and TRBJ2-1; D is uncertain. V lost 0 bases and J lost 9, with 13 bases in between. Looked up from germline, CDR1 is SGHDT and CDR2 is YYEEEE. This CDR3 is built from 14 residues. The CDR3 protein is CASSLGGLESEQFF. CDR3 in DNA: TGTGCCAGCAGCTTGGGGGGTCTCGAGAGTGAGCAGTTCTTC.

The V gene is TRBV30, the J gene TRBJ1-1; D remains ambiguous. The CDR3 is 13 amino acids. Germline V gives CDR1 GTSNPN, CDR2 SVGIG (reference sequence). The V end was cut by 1 base, the J end by 5 bases, with 11 bases between. The CDR3 protein is CAWSGWQWTEAFF. For the CDR3, the DNA is TGTGCCTGGAGTGGATGGCAGTGGACTGAAGCTTTCTTT.

The chain has TRBV29-1 and TRBJ2-7, with TRBD2 matching 13 bases. The trim removed 4 bases at V and 6 bases at J, leaving 6 bases unmatched. From germline, CDR1 is SQVTM and CDR2 ANQGSEA. CDR3 length: 14 amino acids. In DNA form, the CDR3 reads TGCAGCGTTGGGGGACTAGCGGGATCTGGCGAGCAGTACTTC. Translated: CSVGGLAGSGEQYF.

The chain carries TRBV19 and TRBJ2-2, with TRBD2 identical over 11 bases. The CDR3 sequence is 17 residues long. The V and J ends lost 2 bases and 4 bases, in that order; junction bases with no gene match: 6. Germline CDR1 is LNHDA and CDR2 is SQIVND (reference sequence). CDR3 coding DNA: TGTGCCAGTAGTATATTCCTAGCGGGAGGTGGCACCGGGGAGCTGTTTTTT. Translation: CASSIFLAGGGTGELFF. Full variable domain (remainder filled in from reference TRBV19 and TRBJ2-2): DGGITQSPKYLFRKEGQNVTLSCEQNLNHDAMYWYRQDPGQGLRLIYYSQIVNDFQKGDIAEGYSVSREKKESFPLTVTSAQKNPTAFYLCASSIFLAGGGTGELFFGEGSRLTVL.

The gene calls are TRBV4-1 and TRBJ2-5, with 14 nucleotides matching TRBD2. V gave up 4 bases and J gave up 5 bases; unmatched junction bases: 9. CDR1 and CDR2 (germline): MGHRA, YSYEKL. This CDR3 region has 17 residues. The CDR3 sequence is CASSLGGLAGAGETQYF. In DNA form, the CDR3 reads TGCGCCAGCAGCCTTGGGGGACTAGCGGGAGCGGGGGAGACCCAGTACTTC.

The genes are TRBV9 and TRBJ1-4; D is perhaps TRBD1 (6 bases). V was shortened by 0 bases and J by 2 bases, with 8 bases between the two germline ends. Germline CDR1 and CDR2: SGDLS and YYNGEE. The CDR3 extends over 15 amino acids. The chain's CDR3 is CASSVEGDTNEKLFF. Here the CDR3 DNA reads TGTGCCAGCAGCGTAGAGGGGGACACTAATGAAAAACTGTTTTTT.

The chain uses TRBV10-2 and TRBJ2-7; D is unresolved. Looked up from germline, CDR1 is WSHSY and CDR2 is SAAADI. The CDR3 spans 12 residues. V dropped 5 bases and J dropped 3 bases, with 8 bases sitting between them. The CDR3 protein is CASSFVGYEQYF. The CDR3 nucleotides read TGCGCCAGCAGTTTCGTGGGCTACGAGCAGTACTTC.

This chain uses TRBV5-1 with TRBJ2-5; 8 positions agree with TRBD1. Germline-derived CDR1 and CDR2 are SGHRS and YFSETQ. The V segment lost 4 bases and the J segment 2 bases; nucleotides outside the gene matches: 7. This CDR3 spans 15 amino acids. The CDR3 nucleotides are TGCGCCAGCAGCCGAGCCGACAGGGGACAAGAGACCCAGTACTTC. Protein product: CASSRADRGQETQYF.